The text below deals with one T cell receptor (beta chain). The antigen remains undetermined. The trim removed 1 base at V and 4 bases at J, leaving 9 bases unmatched. The CDR3 has 16 residues. In germline, CDR1 is MGHRA, CDR2 YSYEKL. The data were obtained in a study of cytomegalovirus exposure and HLA in healthy donors. Study background: Samples from HLA-typed donors yielded approximately 80 million unique TCRs in an early data release. Study conclusions and caveats: Most TCR sequences were seen very rarely across donors, but some public TCRs occurred in many. A list of around 160 TCR beta chains associated with cytomegalovirus was given.

With 60 Vbeta and 13 Jbeta primers, the PCR was carried out. TCRdb's copy holds only in-frame clones and misses some; the assay was immunoSEQ multiplex PCR. The data contain about 91,000 clones, about 89% of them singletons. Sequencing was performed on PBMCs. This TCR derives from a man between 25 and 39 years old in good health and CMV-seropositive. The V gene is TRBV4-1, the J gene TRBJ1-2; 7 bases are shared with TRBD1. CDR3 loop: CASSQGGEGAGYGYTF. The CDR3 nucleotides are TGCGCCAGCAGCCAAGGGGGAGAGGGGGCGGGCTATGGCTACACCTTC.